This T cell receptor beta chain was retrieved from a study of neoadjuvant anti-PD-1 for oral cavity cancer. Study-wide context: Patients without progression received a fourth nivolumab dose around day 43, then surgical resection on days 50-56. Study results and caveats: TCR analyses covered only a few patients per response group. Treg/Th17 ratio rose with pretreatment blood and fell with post-treatment tumor TCRbeta clonality. Post-treatment tumors with larger preexisting clones showed more shrinkage.

This clone was counted a few times. Its specificity is unknown. Only in-frame clones appear in the TCRdb table, and some are missing; sequencing was by immunoSEQ multiplex PCR. In the table there are almost 6,000 clones, roughly three fifths of which are singletons. Germline V CDR1 and CDR2: MGHRA, YSYEKL. This CDR3 is 12 amino acids long. The J segment lost 11 bases and the V segment lost 2 bases, leaving 5 bases of the junction unmatched. Specified time point: after neoadjuvant nivolumab, at surgical resection. The material sequenced was tumor tissue, taken after nivolumab (anti-PD-1) treatment. This sequence originates from a person between 40 and 80 years old with oral cavity squamous cell carcinoma. The V call is TRBV4-1, the J call TRBJ1-1; 7 positions agree with TRBD1. Here the CDR3 DNA reads TGCGCCAGCAGCCAAAAGGGGGCTTTGGCTTTCTTT. This encodes CASSQKGALAFF.